This TCR beta chain was recovered during a study of blood T cell repertoires in COVID-19. Study summary: T cells, B-cell-depleted T cells, or PBMCs supplied cDNA or gDNA.

Unmatched junction bases numbered 2, after V lost 5 bases and J lost 1 base. This CDR3 is 15 amino acids long. Germline CDR1 and CDR2: MDHEN and SYDVKM. Assay: immunoSEQ multiplex PCR; the TCRdb copy retains only in-frame clones and omits some. The sample yields 100,000 to 150,000 clones, roughly nine tenths seen once. The source of this sequence is a man aged 70-80 years with active or convalescent COVID-19. The V and J genes are TRBV28 and TRBJ2-7; TRBD2 aligns across 13 bases. Material for sequencing was peripheral blood. CDR3 nucleotides: TGTGCCAGCAGTCTGGGACTAGCGGGGTCCTACGAGCAGTACTTC. Translated, it gives CASSLGLAGSYEQYF.